The entry that follows covers one TCR beta chain sequence. The clone's antigen remains unknown. No quality values exist for individual bases; no much larger clone is one base distant. TCRbeta CDR3 regions were amplified from genomic DNA by means of the immunoSEQ Assay, a bias-controlled multiplex PCR. Under the source paper's analysis protocol: The number of nucleated cells in each sample was estimated from the amplification of reference gene primers within the assay. To quantify the absolute abundance of each unique TCRbeta CDR3 rearrangement, sequence reads were collapsed and filtered. Productive Simpson clonality was computed per sample as the square root of Simpson's diversity index over productive rearrangements. In its TCRdb copy, this immuneACCESS table keeps in-frame sequences only and misses some clones. Where compared with another copy, unresolved V genes explain less than half of these, and the others have no known cause. That table is the source of V, J and clone size, and D and trimming were worked out from the DNA. The sample table holds about 110,000 clones, of which nearly 80% were seen once. Under 20% of the sample comes from the top ten.

CDR1 SGHRS and CDR2 YFSETQ were looked up in the germline V gene. Clipping removes 0 bases from V and 2 bases from J, with 2 as the unmatched junction base count. Its CDR3 holds 14 amino acids, cysteine through phenylalanine. The retained sequence is limited to the CDR3, 42 bases, with the frame set at the first base. Each collaborating institution followed its own protocols to collect whole blood in K2EDTA tubes. For TCRbeta analysis, collaborators shipped samples as frozen whole blood, isolated PBMCs, or DNA extracted from either of those sample types. The data belong to a study of blood T cell repertoires in COVID-19 (dated by TCRdb to the early 2020s). About the study as a whole: The collaborator samples originated in the United States, Italy and Spain and spanned the acute and convalescent phases of COVID-19. The material from the prospective study consisted of cDNA or gDNA derived from T cells, B-cell-depleted T cells, or PBMCs. The dataset comprised deeply sampled blood TCRbeta repertoires from subjects exposed to, actively infected with, or recovered from COVID-19. The repertoires were released in a freely available public database meant as a resource for research on the immune response to SARS-CoV-2. The samples were drawn from the first 160 participants of the ongoing ImmuneRACE study and from about 1,200 subjects provided by 6 global collaborators. Nearly every sample came with metadata listing a de-identified subject ID, COVID-19 status, age in years and sex. Where available, HLA class I and class II types were taken from metadata supplied by the sample provider and were not determined by assay-based typing. Points the paper makes about the study in general: The quantity of clinical and demographic metadata differed by source and by participant and was supplied without curation.

Recombination linked TRBV5-1 to TRBJ2-7; TRBD1 matches 7 bases in the middle. The sequenced sample consisted of peripheral blood. This TCR came from a woman aged 80 or older with active or convalescent COVID-19. The CDR3 is CASSLGDSPYEQYF. The nucleotide sequence is given as TGCGCCAGCAGCTTGGGGGACAGCCCCTACGAGCAGTACTTC.